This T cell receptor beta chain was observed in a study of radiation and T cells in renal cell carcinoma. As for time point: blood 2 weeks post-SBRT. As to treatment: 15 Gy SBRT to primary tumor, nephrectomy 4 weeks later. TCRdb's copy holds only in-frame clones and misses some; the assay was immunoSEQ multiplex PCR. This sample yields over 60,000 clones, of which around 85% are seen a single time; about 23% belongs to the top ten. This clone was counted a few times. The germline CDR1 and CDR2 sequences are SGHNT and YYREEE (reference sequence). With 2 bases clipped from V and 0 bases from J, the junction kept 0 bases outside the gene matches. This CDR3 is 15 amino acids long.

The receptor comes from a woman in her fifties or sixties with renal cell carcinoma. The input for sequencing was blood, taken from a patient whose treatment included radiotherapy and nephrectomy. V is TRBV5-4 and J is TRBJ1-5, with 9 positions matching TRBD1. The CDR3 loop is CASSLQGASNQPQHF. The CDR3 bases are TGTGCCAGCAGCTTACAGGGGGCTAGCAATCAGCCCCAGCATTTT.